Each of the 9 T cell receptor beta chains below was sequenced from the same sample in a study of blood T cell repertoires in COVID-19. Only in-frame clones appear in the TCRdb table, and some are missing; sequencing was by immunoSEQ multiplex PCR. The data show fewer than 300,000 clones, about 87% seen once. Source material: peripheral blood. These receptors originate from a woman aged 40 to 55 who had recovered from COVID-19.

The CDR3 region is CASSAGQAQDYGYTF. The CDR3 DNA reads TGTGCCAGCAGCGCAGGACAGGCGCAAGACTATGGCTACACCTTC. This chain connects TRBV5-8 to TRBJ1-2, with 7 nucleotides matching TRBD1. The CDR3 consists of 15 residues. V trimming: 4 bases; J trimming: 3 bases; junction bases outside the gene matches: 9. Germline values: CDR1 SGHTS, CDR2 YDEGEE.

The chain recombines TRBV19 with TRBJ1-1, with D tentatively TRBD1 (5 bases). The CDR3 is made up of 14 amino acids. V shed 5 bases and J shed 0 bases, with 10 bases lying between them. Germline CDR1 is LNHDA and CDR2 is SQIVND (reference sequence). CDR3 residues: CASSRGYLNTEAFF. The DNA of the CDR3 is TGTGCCAGTAGTCGGGGGTACTTGAACACTGAAGCTTTCTTT.

This clone occurred once. The CDR3: CASSLAWGQGGETQYF. CDR3 nucleotides: TGTGCCAGCAGCTTAGCCTGGGGACAGGGTGGGGAGACCCAGTACTTC. The chain is built from TRBV7-9 and TRBJ2-5; 9 bases are a match to TRBD1. Germline assignment: CDR1 SEHNR and CDR2 FQNEAQ (reference sequence). V shed 0 bases, J shed 5 bases, and the junction held 7 bases outside the gene matches. This CDR3 region has 16 residues.

The gene calls are TRBV30 and TRBJ2-7, with TRBD1 identical over 9 bases. The J segment lost 0 bases and the V segment lost 3 bases, leaving 12 bases of the junction unmatched. The CDR3 has 17 amino acids. CDR1 is GTSNPN and CDR2 is SVGIG in the germline V gene (reference sequence). CDR3 nucleotides: TGTGCCTGGAGCAACCCAGGACAGGGGCCCAGCTCCTACGAGCAGTACTTC. This translates into CAWSNPGQGPSSYEQYF.

J is TRBJ2-3 and V is TRBV2; TRBD1 matches 7 bases. Germline loops: CDR1 SNHLY, CDR2 FYNNEI. V dropped 6 bases and J dropped 5; count of bases not matched to a gene: 8. The CDR3 runs 14 residues. CDR3 bases: TGTGCCAGCAGCACGACAGGGAATCGAGATACGCAGTATTTT. Amino acids: CASSTTGNRDTQYF.

J is TRBJ2-7 and V is TRBV12-5, with 7 bases fitting TRBD1. This CDR3 comprises 16 residues. Trimming took 1 base from V and 4 from J; bases not matched to a gene: 10. Germline V gives CDR1 LGHNT, CDR2 FRNRAP. The DNA of the CDR3 is TGTGCTAGTGGTTTGGCCCAACAGGGGTTGGGTTACGAGCAGTACTTC. Translation gives CASGLAQQGLGYEQYF.

The CDR3 region is CATSRESGRNTIYF. The CDR3 bases are TGTGCCACCAGCAGAGAGTCCGGGAGAAACACCATATATTTT. This rearrangement joins TRBV15 to TRBJ1-3; D gene ambiguous. The CDR3 totals 14 residues. CDR1 and CDR2 (germline): LNHNV, YYDKDF (reference sequence). The V and J ends lost 0 bases and 5 bases respectively, with 8 bases between them.

As DNA, the CDR3 is TGCGCCAGCAGCTCGGACAGGGACGTTGGCTACACCTTC. It encodes CASSSDRDVGYTF. V gene TRBV23-1 combines with J gene TRBJ1-2; 8 bases are a match to TRBD1. TRBV23-1 is given ORF status, its function remaining uncertain. This CDR3 is built from 13 residues. The J segment lost 7 bases and the V segment lost 6 bases, leaving 7 bases of the junction unmatched.

This chain links TRBV9 with TRBJ1-2, with D maybe TRBD1 (5 bases). Trimming stripped 4 bases from V and 6 bases from J, with 16 bases between. Per the germline V gene, CDR1 is SGDLS and CDR2 is YYNGEE. The CDR3 is 14 residues long. The CDR3 nucleotides read TGTGCCAGCAGCCCCACCGGGGGAGGGGATGGCTACACCTTC. Translated, it gives CASSPTGGGDGYTF.